The 25 T cell receptor beta chains reported below all come from one sample, sequenced in a study of T cells in Graves' hyperthyroidism and ophthalmopathy. Amplified regions were TCR beta CDR3 sequences from RNA transcripts. HTBI primers were used for first-round RT-PCR of the TCR CDR3. One entry per CDR3 protein results from TCRdb running MiXCR on the multiplex PCR reads. The sample contains 640,000 or so distinct CDR3 sequences, roughly 14% of which appear only once. The sample consisted of blood. Receptors originate from a woman between 35 and 50 years old with Graves' ophthalmopathy.

This clonotype has ten or more counts. V gene TRBV12-3 or TRBV12-4 combines with J gene TRBJ1-1; D is unresolved. The CDR3 covers 17 residues. V lost 2 bases to trimming and J lost 2 bases, with 18 bases between them. Written as DNA, the CDR3 is TGTGCCAGCAGTTTATTGCGGAGGGCCGAGATAAACACTGAAGCTTTCTTT. Translation: CASSLLRRAEINTEAFF.

This clonotype was picked up many times. The chain employs TRBV29-1 and TRBJ2-5; 9 nucleotides match TRBD2. Trimming cost V 1 base and J 5 bases; bases outside gene matches: 5. The CDR3 is 14 amino acids. Germline V gives CDR1 SQVTM, CDR2 ANQGSEA. The CDR3 nucleotides read TGCAGCGTTGAAGTGCCTAGCGGGACCGAGACCCAGTACTTC. Its protein product is CSVEVPSGTETQYF.

The sample holds many counts of this clonotype. J is TRBJ2-2 and V is TRBV30, with D hard to call. Germline V CDR1 and CDR2: GTSNPN, SVGIG (reference sequence). V shed 0 bases and J shed 8 bases, with 7 bases lying between them. CDR3 length equals 12 residues. The CDR3, as DNA: TGTGCCTGGAGTGTAACGGGTGGGGAGCTGTTTTTT. It encodes CAWSVTGGELFF.

J is TRBJ2-3 and V is TRBV11-1, with 7 bases identical to TRBD2. The V and J ends lost 10 bases and 4 bases, in that order; junction bases with no gene match: 14. Germline CDR1 reads SGHAT; CDR2 reads FQDESV (reference sequence). The CDR3 contains 15 residues. The CDR3 nucleotides read TGTGCCACGTCAGAGTGGAGCGGGATAGCAGATACGCAGTATTTT. Encoded protein: CATSEWSGIADTQYF. Complete variable domain (other parts from reference TRBV11-1 and TRBJ2-3): EAEVAQSPRYKITEKSQAVAFWCDPISGHATLYWYRQILGQGPELLVQFQDESVVDDSQLPKDRFSAERLKGVDSTLKIQPAELGDSAMYLCATSEWSGIADTQYFGPGTRLTVL.

Ten or more counts support this clonotype. This chain connects TRBV6-5 to TRBJ2-5, with 7 bases that match TRBD1. The CDR3 consists of 15 residues. The V gene end was trimmed by 2 bases and the J gene end by 2 bases; junction bases not matched to a gene: 5. Germline CDR1 and CDR2: MNHEY and SVGAGI. The CDR3 region has the DNA TGTGCCAGCAGTTACAGGACAGGCCATCAAGAGACCCAGTACTTC. This codes for CASSYRTGHQETQYF.

There are a few counts of this clonotype. V is TRBV20-1 and J is TRBJ2-7, with a tentative D call TRBD2 (7 bases). This CDR3 region has 15 residues. Looked up from germline, CDR1 is DFQATT and CDR2 is SNEGSKA (reference sequence). Trimming stripped 6 bases from V and 1 base from J, with 19 bases between. CDR3 loop: CSARPPQGGSYEQYF. CDR3 bases: TGCAGTGCCCGTCCCCCACAGGGAGGGTCCTACGAGCAGTACTTC.

This clonotype showed up many times. V usage is TRBV4-1 and J usage is TRBJ2-7; D is unresolved. Germline values: CDR1 MGHRA, CDR2 YSYEKL. V was trimmed by 4 bases and J by 7 bases, leaving 14 bases between them. This CDR3 has 13 amino acids. Here the CDR3 DNA reads TGCGCCAGCAGCCCGGGCTCGCGCCGAGAGCAGTACTTC. It codes for CASSPGSRREQYF.

This clonotype was seen many times. The chain couples TRBV20-1 to TRBJ1-2, with D perhaps TRBD1 (5 bases). Per the germline V gene, CDR1 is DFQATT and CDR2 is SNEGSKA (reference sequence). The CDR3 consists of 13 residues. The germline V and J ends were trimmed by 5 bases and 10 bases, with 20 bases remaining between them. The CDR3 region has the DNA TGCAGTGCTCTCCCAATGACAGAAGAGAACTACACCTTC. Translation: CSALPMTEENYTF.

This clonotype occurred many times. This chain links TRBV6-1 with TRBJ1-3; D not resolved. With 6 bases removed from V and 0 bases from J, the gap between germline ends came to 15 bases. Germline CDR1 is MNHNS and CDR2 is SASEGT. The CDR3 consists of 16 residues. CDR3 amino acids: CASSPGVRISGNTIYF. In DNA, the CDR3 is TGTGCCAGCAGCCCTGGGGTTAGGATCTCTGGAAACACCATATATTTT.

This clonotype was seen at least ten times. An end of the junction differs from the germline gene, which may be a read error. CDR3 protein: CASSQAVDNAKLFF. CDR3 DNA sequence: TGCGCCAGCAGCCAAGCGGTCGACAATGCAAAACTGTTTTTT. The gene calls are TRBV4-3 and TRBJ1-4, with D unresolved. The germline V gene has CDR1 LGHNA and CDR2 YSLEER. The CDR3 is 14 residues long.

The sample holds a few counts of this clonotype. An end of the junction differs from the germline gene, which may be a read error. V usage is TRBV12-3 or TRBV12-4 and J usage is TRBJ2-7; 14 bases are shared with TRBD2. This CDR3 spans 16 amino acids. The CDR3 protein is CASSPGLAGGSYERYF. CDR3 sequence (DNA): TGTGCCAGCAGTCCCGGACTAGCGGGAGGATCGTACGAGCGGTACTTC.

This chain connects TRBV4-2 to TRBJ2-2, with 12 bases matching TRBD2. The junction had 13 bases not matched to a gene; V was cut back by 0 bases and J by 5 bases. CDR1 and CDR2 from the germline V gene are LGHNA and YNFKEQ. This CDR3 has 20 residues. The CDR3 loop is CASSQEYGLAGTRRTGELFF. The CDR3 coding sequence is TGTGCCAGCAGCCAAGAATACGGACTAGCGGGGACCCGACGAACCGGGGAGCTGTTTTTT.

In its sample, this clonotype was seen many times. The chain has TRBV6-5 and TRBJ1-1; 8 bases match TRBD1. Trimming at V came to 6 bases and at J to 1 base, leaving 7 bases not matched to a gene. Germline V gives CDR1 MNHEY, CDR2 SVGAGI. The CDR3 sequence is 15 residues long. This CDR3 is CASRATGARNTEAFF. The CDR3 nucleotides read TGTGCCAGCAGAGCGACAGGGGCGAGGAACACTGAAGCTTTCTTT.

This clonotype was seen repeatedly, ten times or more. This chain links TRBV6-5 with TRBJ2-2; D remains ambiguous. There are 16 residues in the CDR3. The V end was cut by 2 bases, the J end by 1 base, with 11 bases between. CDR1 is MNHEY and CDR2 is SVGAGI in the germline V gene. Here the CDR3 DNA reads TGTGCCAGCAGTTACAGGGCGGTGGGGAACACCGGGGAGCTGTTTTTT. Protein product: CASSYRAVGNTGELFF.

This clonotype was observed at least ten times. One end of the junction varies from germline; a read error may be responsible. The V gene is TRBV12-3 or TRBV12-4, the J gene TRBJ1-2; D ambiguous. The CDR3 sequence is 16 residues long. CDR3: CASSLRSGMNNCGYTF. The CDR3 DNA is TGTGCCAGCAGTTTAAGGTCGGGAATGAATAACTGTGGCTACACCTTC.

This clonotype has at least ten counts. V is TRBV29-1 and J is TRBJ2-7, with a possible D match to TRBD2 (6 bases). The CDR3 consists of 13 residues. V lost 6 bases and J lost 5, with 17 bases in between. The germline V gene has CDR1 SQVTM and CDR2 ANQGSEA. CDR3 bases: TGCAGCGTCGCGGGACTCTTTCGCCACGAGCAGTACTTC. Protein: CSVAGLFRHEQYF.

This chain links TRBV15 with TRBJ2-7; 7 bases map to TRBD1. The J segment lost 0 bases and the V segment lost 1 base, leaving 3 bases of the junction unmatched. This CDR3 comprises 15 residues. Germline values: CDR1 LNHNV, CDR2 YYDKDF (reference sequence). CDR3 DNA: TGTGCCACCAGCAGAGTCCGGGACAGCTCCTACGAGCAGTACTTC. It codes for CATSRVRDSSYEQYF.

This clonotype came up many times. The rearrangement joins TRBV12-3 or TRBV12-4 to TRBJ1-1; D ambiguous. CDR3 length: 14 amino acids. V was clipped by 1 base and J by 4 bases, with 10 bases between them. The CDR3 here is CASSLVVRFTEAFF. Here the CDR3 DNA reads TGTGCCAGCAGTTTAGTCGTCCGTTTCACTGAAGCTTTCTTT.

This clonotype was seen many times. The gene calls are TRBV28 and TRBJ1-2; no reliable D call. Trimming took 3 bases from V and 4 from J, leaving 12 bases between them. The germline V gene has CDR1 MDHEN and CDR2 SYDVKM. The CDR3 sequence is 14 residues long. The CDR3 here is CASSFGRDGYGYTF. The CDR3 region has the DNA TGTGCCAGCAGTTTTGGAAGGGATGGCTATGGCTACACCTTC.

This clonotype was picked up many times. CDR3 DNA sequence: TGTGCCAGCAGCACCGAAGGGTACCCCCCACCCAACACTGAAGCTTTCTTT. Its protein is CASSTEGYPPPNTEAFF. The rearrangement links TRBV7-8 to TRBJ1-1; D ambiguous. Germline V gene sequence: CDR1 SGHVS, CDR2 FQNEAQ. CDR3 size: 17 residues. Deletions cut 5 bases from V and 2 bases from J, with 21 bases between. The variable domain in full, with the rest retrieved from reference TRBV7-8 and TRBJ1-1, is GAGVSQSPRYKVAKRGQDVALRCDPISGHVSLFWYQQALGQGPEFLTYFQNEAQLDKSGLPSDRFFAERPEGSVSTLKIQRTQQEDSAVYLCASSTEGYPPPNTEAFFGQGTRLTVV.

This sequence joins TRBV5-1 and TRBJ2-7; TRBD2 is a possible D gene (6 bases). This CDR3 has 14 residues. Germline CDR1 reads SGHRS; CDR2 reads YFSETQ. Trimming cost V 4 bases and J 6 bases, with 17 bases left between them. The CDR3 DNA sequence: TGCGCCAGCAGCCCTGGAGGGCAGGGAGGCGAGCAGTACTTC. Its translation is CASSPGGQGGEQYF.

At least ten counts were recorded for this clonotype. The chain combines TRBV6-2 or TRBV6-3 with TRBJ2-7, with D perhaps TRBD1 (6 bases). CDR1 and CDR2 (germline): MNHEY, SVGEGT. V shed 2 bases and J shed 0 bases, with 14 bases lying between them. CDR3 length equals 16 residues. The DNA of the CDR3 is TGTGCCAGCAGTTACCCACGAGGCAGGGGCTCCTACGAGCAGTACTTC. Its translation is CASSYPRGRGSYEQYF.

This clonotype was seen ten or more times. The chain links TRBV6-1 to TRBJ1-1; the match to TRBD1 covers 9 bases. This CDR3 has 15 residues. V shed 6 bases and J 1 base; nucleotides not matched to a gene: 6. Germline CDR1 MNHNS, CDR2 SASEGT. As DNA, the CDR3 is TGTGCCAGCAGGATGGACAGGGGATCGAACACTGAAGCTTTCTTT. Translation: CASRMDRGSNTEAFF.

This clonotype was seen many times. This chain uses TRBV6-1 with TRBJ1-5; TRBD1 agrees at 10 bases. Germline assignment: CDR1 MNHNS and CDR2 SASEGT. The V segment lost 6 bases and the J segment 4 bases; nucleotides outside the gene matches: 6. The CDR3 covers 15 residues. Here the CDR3 reads CASSQTGGRNQPQHF. CDR3 sequence (DNA): TGTGCCAGCAGCCAGACAGGGGGCCGGAATCAGCCCCAGCATTTT.

This chain links TRBV7-9 with TRBJ2-5, with 13 bases lining up with TRBD2. The germline CDR1 and CDR2 sequences are SEHNR and FQNEAQ (reference sequence). This CDR3 is 18 amino acids long. V lost 4 bases to trimming and J lost 5 bases; unmatched junction nucleotides: 13. CDR3 DNA sequence: TGTGCCAGCAGCTCAACAGGGACTAGCGGGACCTGGGGTGAGACCCAGTACTTC. Translation: CASSSTGTSGTWGETQYF.